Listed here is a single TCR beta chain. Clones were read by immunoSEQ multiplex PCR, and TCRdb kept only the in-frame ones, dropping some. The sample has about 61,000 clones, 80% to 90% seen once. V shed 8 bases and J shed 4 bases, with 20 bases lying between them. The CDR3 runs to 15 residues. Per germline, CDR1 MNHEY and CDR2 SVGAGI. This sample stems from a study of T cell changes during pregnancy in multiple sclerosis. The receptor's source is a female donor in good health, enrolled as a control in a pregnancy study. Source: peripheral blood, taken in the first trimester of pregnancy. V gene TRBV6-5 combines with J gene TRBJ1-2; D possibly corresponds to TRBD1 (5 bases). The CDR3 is CASGGSSHFLYGYTF. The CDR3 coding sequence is TGTGCCAGCGGGGGGTCGTCCCATTTCCTCTATGGCTACACCTTC.